This TCR beta chain was recorded in a study of blood T cell repertoires in COVID-19. Turning to the study itself: Specimens from acute and convalescent COVID-19 originated in the United States, Italy and Spain.

With 4 bases removed from V and 0 bases from J, the gap between germline ends came to 10 bases. Germline CDR1 and CDR2: GTSNPN and SVGIG (reference sequence). There are 14 residues in the CDR3. Assay: immunoSEQ multiplex PCR; the TCRdb copy retains only in-frame clones and omits some. The data show approximately 70,000 clones, around 66% seen once. This clone was observed a single time. The sequenced material came from PBMCs or T cells enriched from blood (not recorded which). The sequence derives from an older woman who had been exposed to COVID-19. The chain links TRBV30 to TRBJ2-4, with D maybe TRBD2 (6 bases). The CDR3 bases are TGTGCCTGGACCGCGGGGAAAGCCAAAAACATTCAGTACTTC. Amino acid sequence: CAWTAGKAKNIQYF.